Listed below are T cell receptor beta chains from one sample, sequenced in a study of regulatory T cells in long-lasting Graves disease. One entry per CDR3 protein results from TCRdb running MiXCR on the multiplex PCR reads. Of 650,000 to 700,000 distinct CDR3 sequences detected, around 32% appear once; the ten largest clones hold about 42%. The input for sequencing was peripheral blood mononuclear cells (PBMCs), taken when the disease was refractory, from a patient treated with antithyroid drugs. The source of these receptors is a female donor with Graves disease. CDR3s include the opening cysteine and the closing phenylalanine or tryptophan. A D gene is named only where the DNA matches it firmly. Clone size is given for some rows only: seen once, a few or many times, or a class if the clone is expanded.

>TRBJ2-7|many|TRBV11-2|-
CASSPTTTGTYEQYF
TGTGCCAGCAGCCCTACTACAACAGGGACATACGAGCAGTACTTC
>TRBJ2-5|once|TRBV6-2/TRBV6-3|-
CASSYPATSETQYF
TGTGCCAGCAGTTACCCGGCTACATCGGAGACCCAGTACTTC
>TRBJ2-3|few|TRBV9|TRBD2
CASSPMAAGGPTDTQYF
TGTGCCAGCAGCCCTATGGCCGCGGGAGGGCCAACGGATACGCAGTATTTT
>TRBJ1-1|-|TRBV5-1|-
CASRLGVTRDTEAFF
TGCGCCAGCAGGTTGGGAGTGACCCGGGACACTGAAGCTTTCTTT
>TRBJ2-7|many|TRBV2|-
CASKERTEAYEQYF
TGTGCCAGCAAGGAGAGGACAGAGGCCTACGAGCAGTACTTC
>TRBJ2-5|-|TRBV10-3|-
CAIRLGPEAETQYF
TGTGCCATCAGACTCGGGCCCGAGGCCGAGACCCAGTACTTC
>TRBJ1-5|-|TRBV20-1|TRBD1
CSARTGGLNQPQHF
TGCAGTGCTAGGACAGGGGGTCTCAATCAGCCCCAGCATTTT
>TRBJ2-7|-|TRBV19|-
CASSISGLPYEQYF
TGTGCCAGTAGTATCTCAGGGCTCCCCTACGAGCAGTACTTC
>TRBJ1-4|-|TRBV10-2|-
CASRPGGEGEKLFF
TGCGCCAGCAGACCTGGGGGCGAGGGTGAAAAACTGTTTTTT
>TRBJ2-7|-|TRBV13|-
CASTPGLISYEQYF
TGTGCCAGCACCCCGGGACTTATCTCCTACGAGCAGTACTTC
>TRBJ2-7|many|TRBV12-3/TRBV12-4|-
CASSPTGSRMHEQYF
TGTGCCAGCAGTCCTACAGGGAGTCGGATGCACGAGCAGTACTTC
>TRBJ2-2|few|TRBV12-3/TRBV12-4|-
CASSPRPTGELFF
TGTGCCAGCAGTCCCCGACCAACCGGGGAGCTGTTTTTT
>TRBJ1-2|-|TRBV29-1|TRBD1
CSVGRGQGGPGYTF
TGCAGCGTTGGGCGGGGACAGGGGGGTCCCGGCTACACCTTC
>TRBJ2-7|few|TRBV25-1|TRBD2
CASKGGRREQYF
TGTGCCAGCAAAGGCGGGAGGCGCGAGCAGTACTTC
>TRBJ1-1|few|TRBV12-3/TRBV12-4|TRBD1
CASSSFGRGIHTEAFF
TGTGCCAGCAGTTCCTTTGGCAGGGGGATCCACACTGAAGCTTTCTTT
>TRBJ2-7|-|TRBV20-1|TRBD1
CSAPAAGGNVQYF
TGCAGTGCTCCAGCCGCAGGGGGCAACGTGCAGTACTTC
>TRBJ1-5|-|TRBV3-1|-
CASSQRGRNQPQHF
TGTGCCAGCAGCCAACGGGGGCGTAATCAGCCCCAGCATTTT
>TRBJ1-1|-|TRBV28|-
CASSLLEGQPNTEAFF
TGTGCCAGCAGTTTATTAGAAGGACAGCCAAACACTGAAGCTTTCTTT
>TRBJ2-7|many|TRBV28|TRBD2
CASSPRTSGRAEQYF
TGTGCCAGCAGTCCCCGGACTAGCGGGAGGGCCGAGCAGTACTTC
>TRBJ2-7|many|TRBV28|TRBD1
CASSPHAGTGINEQYF
TGTGCCAGCAGCCCCCATGCCGGGACAGGGATCAACGAGCAGTACTTC
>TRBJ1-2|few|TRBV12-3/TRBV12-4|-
CASSLVAGFSGYTF
TGTGCCAGCAGTTTAGTTGCGGGTTTTTCTGGCTACACCTTC
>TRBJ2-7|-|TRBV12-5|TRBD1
CASGSDRGTVFPGKTYEQYF
TGTGCTAGTGGTTCCGACAGGGGGACGGTGTTTCCGGGGAAGACCTACGAGCAGTACTTC
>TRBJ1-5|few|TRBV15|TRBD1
CATSRDRRISSNQPQHF
TGTGCCACCAGCCGGGACAGGAGGATCAGTAGCAATCAGCCCCAGCATTTT
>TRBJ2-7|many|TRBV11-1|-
CASSLRGITQGRNEQYF
TGTGCCAGCAGCTTACGAGGGATTACGCAGGGGAGGAACGAGCAGTACTTC
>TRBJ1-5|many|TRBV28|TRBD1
CASSTGGGEQPQHF
TGTGCCAGCAGCACAGGGGGCGGGGAACAGCCCCAGCATTTT
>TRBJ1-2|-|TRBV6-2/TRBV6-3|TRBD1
CANSDHTGGTYGYTF
TGTGCCAACAGTGACCACACAGGGGGGACTTATGGCTACACCTTC
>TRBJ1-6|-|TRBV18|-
CASSPAADNNSPLHF
TGTGCCAGCTCACCCGCGGCTGACAATAATTCACCCCTCCACTTT
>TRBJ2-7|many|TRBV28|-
CASSFGDNTYEQYF
TGTGCCAGCAGTTTCGGGGACAACACCTACGAGCAGTACTTC
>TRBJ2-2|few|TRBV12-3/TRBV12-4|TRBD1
CASSLPTGRGTGELFF
TGTGCCAGCAGTTTACCGACAGGGCGAGGCACCGGGGAGCTGTTTTTT
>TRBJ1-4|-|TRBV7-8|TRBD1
CASSAPGQGDEKLFF
TGTGCCAGCAGCGCTCCGGGACAGGGGGATGAAAAACTGTTTTTT
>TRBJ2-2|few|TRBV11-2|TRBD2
CASSQGLAIDTGELFF
TGTGCCAGCAGCCAGGGACTAGCTATAGACACCGGGGAGCTGTTTTTT
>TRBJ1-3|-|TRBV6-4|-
CASSFTGSSGNTIYF
TGTGCCAGCAGTTTCACAGGGAGCTCTGGAAACACCATATATTTT
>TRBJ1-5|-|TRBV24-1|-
CATSDLGELQPQHF
TGTGCCACCAGTGATTTGGGTGAACTTCAGCCCCAGCATTTT
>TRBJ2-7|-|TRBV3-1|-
CASSPRPAEQYF
TGTGCCAGCAGCCCACGACCGGCCGAGCAGTACTTC
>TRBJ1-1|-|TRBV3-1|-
CASSQRPNTEAFF
TGTGCCAGCAGCCAGCGACCAAACACTGAAGCTTTCTTT
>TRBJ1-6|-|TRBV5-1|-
CASSPAAAKGSPLHF
TGCGCCAGCAGCCCGGCTGCGGCAAAGGGATCACCCCTCCACTTT
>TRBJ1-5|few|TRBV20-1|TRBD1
CSARQGVNQPQHF
TGCAGTGCTAGACAGGGGGTTAATCAGCCCCAGCATTTT
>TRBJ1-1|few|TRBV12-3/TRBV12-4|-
CASSNAGHGVYTEAFF
TGTGCCAGCAGTAACGCGGGACACGGGGTTTACACTGAAGCTTTCTTT
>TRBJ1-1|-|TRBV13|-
CASSSGGGRRTEAFF
TGTGCCAGCAGCTCCGGAGGGGGTCGTCGGACTGAAGCTTTCTTT
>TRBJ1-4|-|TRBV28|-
CASSFPEASRLF
TGTGCCAGCAGTTTCCCCGAGGCCTCCCGCCTTTTT
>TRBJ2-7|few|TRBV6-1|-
CASKGEYEQYF
TGTGCCAGCAAAGGGGAGTACGAGCAGTACTTC
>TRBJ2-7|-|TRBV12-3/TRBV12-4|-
CASSLILGFEQYF
TGTGCCAGCAGTTTAATTCTTGGATTTGAGCAGTACTTC
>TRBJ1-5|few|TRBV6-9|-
CASSFSWRSNQPQHF
TGTGCCAGCAGTTTCAGCTGGCGCAGCAATCAGCCCCAGCATTTT
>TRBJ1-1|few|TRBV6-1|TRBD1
CASINRGNTEAFF
TGTGCCAGCATTAACAGGGGGAACACTGAAGCTTTCTTT
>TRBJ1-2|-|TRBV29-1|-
CSVPPTGYYGYTF
TGCAGCGTTCCCCCGACTGGTTACTATGGCTACACCTTC
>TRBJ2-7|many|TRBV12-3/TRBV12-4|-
CASSLRGYEQYF
TGTGCCAGCAGTTTAAGGGGGTACGAGCAGTACTTC
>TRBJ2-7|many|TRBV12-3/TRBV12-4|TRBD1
CASGRRQGTGPYEQYF
TGTGCCAGCGGACGACGACAGGGAACGGGACCCTACGAGCAGTACTTC